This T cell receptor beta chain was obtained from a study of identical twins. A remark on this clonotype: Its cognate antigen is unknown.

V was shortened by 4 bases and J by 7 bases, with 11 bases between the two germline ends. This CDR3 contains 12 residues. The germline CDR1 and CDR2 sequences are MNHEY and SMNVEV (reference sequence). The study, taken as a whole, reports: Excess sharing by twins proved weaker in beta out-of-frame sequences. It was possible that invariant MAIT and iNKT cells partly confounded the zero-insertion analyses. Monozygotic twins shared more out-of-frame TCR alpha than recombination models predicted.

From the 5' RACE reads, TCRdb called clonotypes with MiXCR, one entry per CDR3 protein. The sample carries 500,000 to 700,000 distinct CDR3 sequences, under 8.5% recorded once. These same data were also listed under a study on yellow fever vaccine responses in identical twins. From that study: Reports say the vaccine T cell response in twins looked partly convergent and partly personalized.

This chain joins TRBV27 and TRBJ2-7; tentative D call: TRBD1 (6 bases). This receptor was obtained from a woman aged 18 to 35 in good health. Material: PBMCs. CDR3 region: CASSYRVGEQYF. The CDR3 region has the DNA TGTGCCAGCAGTTACAGGGTCGGAGAGCAGTACTTC.